The T cell receptor (beta chain) under discussion was sequenced for a study of T cells after yellow fever vaccination. General observations from the study: CD4 and CD8 compartments shared a small share of clonotypes, likely from convergent recombination. Detected again after the booster were most primary-vaccination clones, at 96% CD4 and approximately 85% CD8. It was a weaker secondary response, yet one that peaked faster, at day 5 versus 15.

CDR1 SGHNT and CDR2 YYREEE come from the germline V gene (reference sequence). CDR3 length: 14 amino acids. V lost 0 bases and J lost 4, with 10 bases in between. TCRdb reanalysed the 5' RACE reads using MiXCR and keeps one entry per CDR3 protein. The repertoire includes almost 600,000 distinct CDR3 sequences, 13% of them detected once, and more than 12% sits in the top ten. This clonotype was picked up a small number of times. Its target is not known. The origin of this receptor is a man aged 30 to 45 who received the YFV17D yellow fever vaccine. The starting material was PBMCs, obtained on the day of the yellow fever booster vaccination. V usage is TRBV5-4 and J usage is TRBJ2-5, with D perhaps TRBD2 (5 bases). The DNA for the CDR3 is TGTGCCAGCAGCTTGGCCGTCGGGGTAGAGACCCAGTACTTC. Translating it yields CASSLAVGVETQYF.